The 27 T cell receptor beta chains in this list originate from one sample, sequenced in a study of OX40 agonist ivuxolimab in advanced cancers. Clones were read by immunoSEQ multiplex PCR, and TCRdb kept only the in-frame ones, dropping some. Of fewer than 85,000 clones in the sample, about 83% were seen once. The sequences come from CD4+ or CD8+ T cells sorted from blood, collected in a trial of the OX40 agonist ivuxolimab. The receptors here all came from an adult with an advanced solid tumor such as melanoma, head and neck, liver or kidney cancer.

As for this clone: This sample includes further DNA sequences coding for the same CDR3. V usage is TRBV5-1 and J usage is TRBJ1-5; a weak D match, TRBD1 (5 bases). V lost 4 bases, J lost 5 bases, and 13 bases lay in between. Germline loops: CDR1 SGHRS, CDR2 YFSETQ. This CDR3 contains 14 residues. The CDR3 sequence: CASSPGTEDQPQHF. CDR3 DNA: TGCGCCAGCAGCCCCGGGACGGAGGATCAGCCCCAGCATTTT.

This chain links TRBV6-4 with TRBJ2-4; D tentatively reads TRBD1 or TRBD2 (5 bases each). The germline gives CDR1 MRHNA, CDR2 SNTAGT. V lost 8 bases to trimming and J lost 3 bases, with 8 bases between them. The CDR3 runs to 12 residues. This chain's CDR3 is CASRDGKNIQYF. The CDR3 nucleotides are TGTGCCAGCCGGGACGGCAAAAACATTCAGTACTTC.

V and J are TRBV7-2 and TRBJ2-7, with TRBD2 matching over 8 bases. Germline CDR1 and CDR2: SGHTA and FQGNSA. The CDR3 runs to 15 residues. V trimming: 1 base; J trimming: 2 bases; junction bases outside the gene matches: 4. The CDR3 is CASSLDVAGPYEQYF. DNA for the CDR3: TGTGCCAGCAGCTTAGATGTAGCGGGACCCTACGAGCAGTACTTC.

The chain uses TRBV7-6 and TRBJ1-4, with 7 bases that match TRBD1. CDR1 SGHVS and CDR2 FNYEAQ come from the germline V gene. Trimming at V came to 2 bases and at J to 8 bases, leaving 8 bases not matched to a gene. The length of the CDR3 is 15 residues. The CDR3 is CASSLRIAGGEKLFF. The CDR3 region has the DNA TGTGCCAGCAGCTTACGGATTGCAGGGGGAGAAAAACTGTTTTTT.

The chain is built from TRBV9 and TRBJ1-4; TRBD1 is a possible D gene (5 bases). The CDR3 consists of 13 residues. Germline-derived CDR1 and CDR2 are SGDLS and YYNGEE. V was trimmed by 0 bases and J by 7 bases, leaving 7 bases between them. CDR3 DNA sequence: TGTGCCAGCAGCGTAGGGGGACCTGAAAAACTGTTTTTT. Protein sequence: CASSVGGPEKLFF.

The gene calls are TRBV7-2 and TRBJ2-1; possible D gene TRBD1, 6 bases. V lost 5 bases and J lost 6, with 11 bases in between. The CDR3 runs 13 residues. Germline V lookup: CDR1 SGHTA, CDR2 FQGNSA. The CDR3 here is CASSTRQANEQFF. In DNA form, the CDR3 reads TGTGCCAGCAGCACCAGACAGGCCAATGAGCAGTTCTTC.

This clone was picked up a small number of times. The gene calls are TRBV7-8 and TRBJ2-1; D is possibly TRBD2 (6 bases). This CDR3 comprises 16 residues. Trimming took 2 bases from V and 7 from J, leaving 18 bases between them. Germline CDR1 SGHVS, CDR2 FQNEAQ. The CDR3 protein is CASSLPLRLARNEQFF. In DNA, the CDR3 is TGTGCCAGCAGCTTACCTCTCCGCCTAGCGAGGAATGAGCAGTTCTTC.

The chain joins TRBV6-5 to TRBJ2-1, with D possibly TRBD2 on 7 matching bases. Germline CDR1 is MNHEY and CDR2 is SVGAGI. The CDR3 spans 13 residues. V dropped 8 bases and J dropped 6 bases, with 14 bases sitting between them. The CDR3 region has the DNA TGTGCCAGCCTCTCGCGGGGGCTCAATGAGCAGTTCTTC. This sequence encodes CASLSRGLNEQFF.

The genes are TRBV19 and TRBJ1-1, with TRBD1 as a possible D gene (6 bases). Germline loops: CDR1 LNHDA, CDR2 SQIVND (reference sequence). The V gene lost 7 bases and the J gene lost 1 base, with 13 bases spanning the gap. The length of the CDR3 is 14 residues. The CDR3 region has the DNA TGTGCCAGTACCAGGGGTGTGAGGAACACTGAAGCTTTCTTT. Protein: CASTRGVRNTEAFF.

The chain links TRBV6-1 to TRBJ1-6, with 7 bases matching TRBD1. Germline CDR1 is MNHNS and CDR2 is SASEGT. V dropped 4 bases and J dropped 7; count of bases not matched to a gene: 7. The CDR3 is 15 amino acids. The CDR3 reads CASSVLTGSNSPLHF. In nucleotides, the CDR3 is TGTGCCAGCAGTGTTCTGACAGGGTCCAATTCACCCCTCCACTTT.

This clone has only one observation. The chain couples TRBV20-1 to TRBJ1-2; no definite D call. V lost 3 bases to trimming and J lost 7 bases, with 9 bases between them. Germline V gene data show CDR1 as DFQATT and CDR2 as SNEGSKA (reference sequence). The CDR3 spans 11 residues. The CDR3 spells CSASLTFGYTF. CDR3 sequence (DNA): TGCAGTGCTAGTCTGACTTTTGGCTACACCTTC.

The CDR3 sequence: CATSPRGLAGPRNEQFF. The CDR3 DNA reads TGTGCCACCAGCCCACGAGGACTAGCGGGGCCAAGAAATGAGCAGTTCTTC. The chain is built from TRBV15 and TRBJ2-1; the match to TRBD2 covers 12 bases. The CDR3 consists of 17 residues. Germline CDR1 LNHNV, CDR2 YYDKDF (reference sequence). V dropped 5 bases and J dropped 7; count of bases not matched to a gene: 12.

The chain combines TRBV9 with TRBJ2-7; the D is unclear. Between the trimmed V and J ends, which lost 4 bases and 0 bases, there was a span of 8 bases. The germline V gene has CDR1 SGDLS and CDR2 YYNGEE. The CDR3 runs to 13 residues. CDR3 sequence: CASSSTYSYEQYF. CDR3 bases: TGTGCCAGCAGCAGCACGTACTCCTACGAGCAGTACTTC.

V gene TRBV6-5 combines with J gene TRBJ2-7; D is possibly TRBD1 (6 bases). The CDR3 spans 16 residues. V gave up 4 bases and J gave up 2 bases, with 18 bases separating them. Germline CDR1 MNHEY, CDR2 SVGAGI. The CDR3 region has the DNA TGTGCCAGCAGTTCCTTCGGGACACCTTACCCCTACGAGCAGTACTTC. This translates into CASSSFGTPYPYEQYF.

The gene calls are TRBV9 and TRBJ1-5; possible D gene TRBD1, 5 bases. Trimming took off 0 bases at V and 11 bases at J, with 15 bases between the two ends. This CDR3 comprises 14 residues. The germline V gene has CDR1 SGDLS and CDR2 YYNGEE. The CDR3 spells CASSVGGVRSAQHF. CDR3 sequence (DNA): TGTGCCAGCAGCGTAGGAGGGGTCCGATCGGCCCAGCATTTT.

V gene TRBV29-1 combines with J gene TRBJ1-2; D is unresolved. V was trimmed by 5 bases and J by 4 bases, leaving 8 bases between them. This CDR3 spans 11 amino acids. Germline V lookup: CDR1 SQVTM, CDR2 ANQGSEA. CDR3 amino acids: CSVLLAYGYTF. As DNA, the CDR3 is TGCAGCGTTCTGCTGGCCTATGGCTACACCTTC. Using reference TRBV29-1 and TRBJ1-2 for the parts outside the CDR3, the full variable domain is SAVISQKPSRDICQRGTSLTIQCQVDSQVTMMFWYRQQPGQSLTLIATANQGSEATYESGFVIDKFPISRPNLTFSTLTVSNMSPEDSSIYLCSVLLAYGYTFGSGTRLTVV.

V is TRBV27 and J is TRBJ2-1, with TRBD2 identical over 11 bases. This CDR3 spans 15 amino acids. Germline trimming cut 5 bases from V and 7 bases from J; bases unmatched to any gene: 7. Germline CDR1 reads MNHEY; CDR2 reads SMNVEV (reference sequence). Here the CDR3 reads CASSTVAGGSNEQFF. CDR3 nucleotide sequence: TGTGCCAGCAGTACCGTAGCGGGAGGGTCTAATGAGCAGTTCTTC.

This clone was seen only once. The rearrangement uses TRBV28 and TRBJ1-3; D is unclear. This CDR3 has 15 residues. Trimming cost V 8 bases and J 2 bases, with 16 bases left between them. The germline V gene has CDR1 MDHEN and CDR2 SYDVKM. The CDR3 DNA follows: TGTGCCAGCGGTTCAGCCGGGTTTACTGGAAACACCATATATTTT. This translates into CASGSAGFTGNTIYF. The full variable domain, its missing parts supplied by reference TRBV28 and TRBJ1-3, is DVKVTQSSRYLVKRTGEKVFLECVQDMDHENMFWYRQDPGLGLRLIYFSYDVKMKEKGDIPEGYSVSREKKERFSLILESASTNQTSMYLCASGSAGFTGNTIYFGEGSWLTVV.

The chain links TRBV5-1 to TRBJ2-5; D is undetermined. This CDR3 is built from 14 residues. Germline CDR1 reads SGHRS; CDR2 reads YFSETQ. V dropped 1 base and J dropped 3 bases, with 10 bases sitting between them. CDR3 protein: CASSLLQAKETQYF. The CDR3 coding sequence is TGCGCCAGCAGCTTGTTGCAGGCCAAAGAGACCCAGTACTTC.

J is TRBJ2-1 and V is TRBV7-2; 8 bases line up with TRBD2. Trimming took 5 bases from V and 6 from J; bases not matched to a gene: 9. The germline V gene has CDR1 SGHTA and CDR2 FQGNSA. The CDR3 spans 15 residues. The CDR3 DNA reads TGTGCCAGCAGCCCTCGACCTGGGACTAGCAATGAGCAGTTCTTC. This translates into CASSPRPGTSNEQFF.

V is TRBV19 and J is TRBJ1-1, with D tentatively TRBD1 (6 bases). Looked up from germline, CDR1 is LNHDA and CDR2 is SQIVND (reference sequence). The CDR3 sequence is 14 residues long. The V gene lost 5 bases and the J gene lost 1 base, with 11 bases spanning the gap. CDR3 bases: TGTGCCAGTAGTCCCCGGGGGCGGAACACTGAAGCTTTCTTT. Protein: CASSPRGRNTEAFF. The variable domain in full, with the rest retrieved from reference TRBV19 and TRBJ1-1, is DGGITQSPKYLFRKEGQNVTLSCEQNLNHDAMYWYRQDPGQGLRLIYYSQIVNDFQKGDIAEGYSVSREKKESFPLTVTSAQKNPTAFYLCASSPRGRNTEAFFGQGTRLTVV.

The chain couples TRBV28 to TRBJ1-2; no clear D gene. Germline assignment: CDR1 MDHEN and CDR2 SYDVKM. With 6 bases removed from V and 2 bases from J, the gap between germline ends came to 10 bases. CDR3 length: 13 residues. The CDR3 DNA reads as TGTGCCAGCAGCCAACTAAGCAACTATGGCTACACCTTC. Translation gives CASSQLSNYGYTF.

The genes are TRBV2 and TRBJ2-2; the match to TRBD1 covers 9 bases. The V gene end was trimmed by 6 bases and the J gene end by 2 bases; junction bases not matched to a gene: 4. The germline gives CDR1 SNHLY, CDR2 FYNNEI. This CDR3 is built from 15 residues. The CDR3 sequence: CASSRDRANTGELFF. As DNA, the CDR3 is TGTGCCAGCAGCCGGGACAGGGCCAACACCGGGGAGCTGTTTTTT.

This chain uses TRBV20-1 with TRBJ2-1; D is unclear. Germline V lookup: CDR1 DFQATT, CDR2 SNEGSKA (reference sequence). Deletions cut 6 bases from V and 7 bases from J, with 10 bases between. This CDR3 is built from 11 residues. The CDR3 bases are TGCAGTGCAAACGGAAGGAATGAGCAGTTCTTC. It specifies CSANGRNEQFF.

This sequence joins TRBV6-1 and TRBJ2-7, with D maybe TRBD2 (5 bases). Germline V gene data show CDR1 as MNHNS and CDR2 as SASEGT. The CDR3 is 14 amino acids. Trimming cost V 8 bases and J 1 base, with 15 bases left between them. CDR3 residues: CASPGTAASYEQYF. The CDR3 DNA reads as TGTGCCAGCCCCGGCACAGCGGCTTCCTACGAGCAGTACTTC.

The chain carries TRBV7-9 and TRBJ2-6; D possibly corresponds to TRBD1 (6 bases). Germline loops: CDR1 SEHNR, CDR2 FQNEAQ (reference sequence). Trimming cost V 6 bases and J 1 base, with 13 bases left between them. This CDR3 contains 16 residues. The CDR3 sequence: CASRGTPGSGANVLTF. The CDR3 coding sequence is TGTGCCAGCAGGGGGACACCCGGTTCTGGGGCCAACGTCCTGACTTTC. Full variable domain (missing parts from reference TRBV7-9 and TRBJ2-6): DTGVSQNPRHKITKRGQNVTFRCDPISEHNRLYWYRQTLGQGPEFLTYFQNEAQLEKSRLLSDRFSAERPKGSFSTLEIQRTEQGDSAMYLCASRGTPGSGANVLTFGAGSRLTVL.

This clone was detected ten times or more. Other DNA sequences in this specimen translate into the identical CDR3. The V call is TRBV11-2, the J call TRBJ2-7; TRBD1 is a possible D gene (6 bases). This CDR3 has 11 amino acids. Trimming took 1 base from V and 11 from J, leaving 9 bases between them. The germline gives CDR1 SGHAT, CDR2 FQNNGV. Here the CDR3 DNA reads TGTGCCAGCAGCTTAGGGGGGCCCAAGTACTTC. Protein: CASSLGGPKYF.